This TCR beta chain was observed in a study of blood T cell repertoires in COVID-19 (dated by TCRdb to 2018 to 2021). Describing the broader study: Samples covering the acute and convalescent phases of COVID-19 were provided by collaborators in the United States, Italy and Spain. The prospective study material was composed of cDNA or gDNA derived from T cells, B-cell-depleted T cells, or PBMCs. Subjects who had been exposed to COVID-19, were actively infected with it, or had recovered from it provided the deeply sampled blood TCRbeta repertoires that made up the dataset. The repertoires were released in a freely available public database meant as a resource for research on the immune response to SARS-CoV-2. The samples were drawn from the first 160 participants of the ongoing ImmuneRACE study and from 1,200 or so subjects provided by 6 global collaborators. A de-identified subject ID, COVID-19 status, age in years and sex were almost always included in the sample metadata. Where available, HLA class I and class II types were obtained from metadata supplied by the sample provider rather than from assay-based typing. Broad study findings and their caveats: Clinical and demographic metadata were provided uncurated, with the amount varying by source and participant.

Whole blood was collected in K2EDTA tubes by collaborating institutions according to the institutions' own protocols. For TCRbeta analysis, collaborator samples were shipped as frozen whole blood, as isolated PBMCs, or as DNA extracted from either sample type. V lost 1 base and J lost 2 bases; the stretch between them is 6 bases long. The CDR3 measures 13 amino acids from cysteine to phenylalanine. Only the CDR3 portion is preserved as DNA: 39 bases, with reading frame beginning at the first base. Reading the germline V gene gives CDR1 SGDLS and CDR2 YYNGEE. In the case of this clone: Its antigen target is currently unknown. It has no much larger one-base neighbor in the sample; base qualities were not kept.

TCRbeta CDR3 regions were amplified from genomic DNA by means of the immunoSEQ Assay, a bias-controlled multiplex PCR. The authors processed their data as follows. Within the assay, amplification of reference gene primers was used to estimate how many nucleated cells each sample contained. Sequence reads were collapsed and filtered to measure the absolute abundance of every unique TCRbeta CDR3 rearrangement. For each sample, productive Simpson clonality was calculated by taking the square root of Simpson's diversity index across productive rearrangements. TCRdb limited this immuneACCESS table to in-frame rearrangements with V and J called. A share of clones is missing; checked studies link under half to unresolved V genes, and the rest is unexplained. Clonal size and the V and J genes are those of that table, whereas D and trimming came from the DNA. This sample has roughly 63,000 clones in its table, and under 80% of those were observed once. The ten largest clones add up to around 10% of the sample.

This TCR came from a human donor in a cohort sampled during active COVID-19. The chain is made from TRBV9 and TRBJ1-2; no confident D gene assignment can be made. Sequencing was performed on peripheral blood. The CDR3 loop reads CASSVTENYGYTF. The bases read TGTGCCAGCAGCGTAACCGAGAACTATGGCTACACCTTC.